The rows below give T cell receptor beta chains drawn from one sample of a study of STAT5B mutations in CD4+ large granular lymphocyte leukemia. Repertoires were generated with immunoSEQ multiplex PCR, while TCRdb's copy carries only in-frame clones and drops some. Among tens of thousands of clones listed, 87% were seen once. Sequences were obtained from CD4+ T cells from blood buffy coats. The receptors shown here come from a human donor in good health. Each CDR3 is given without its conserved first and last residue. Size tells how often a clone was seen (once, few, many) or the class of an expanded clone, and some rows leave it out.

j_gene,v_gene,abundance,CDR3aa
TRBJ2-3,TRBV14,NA,ASAREVRDTQY
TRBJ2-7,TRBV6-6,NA,ASIQAEAYEQY
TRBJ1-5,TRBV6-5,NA,ASSQGHGGQPQH
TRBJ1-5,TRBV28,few,ASSTGQGANQPQH
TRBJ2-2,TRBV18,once,ASSPRMDTGELF
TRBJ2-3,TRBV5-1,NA,ASKETTLDTQY
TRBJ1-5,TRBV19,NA,ASSIDQRRGNYSNQPQH
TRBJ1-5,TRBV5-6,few,ASSLQGAEH
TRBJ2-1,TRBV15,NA,ATSRTVSSSYNEQF
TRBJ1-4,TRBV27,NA,ASSRGGAWEKLF
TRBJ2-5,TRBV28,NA,ASSLAGVRETQY
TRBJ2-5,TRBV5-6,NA,ASSLGTAQETQY
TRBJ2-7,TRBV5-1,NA,ASSLGTATSYEQY
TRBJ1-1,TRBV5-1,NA,ASSLAPGNTEAF
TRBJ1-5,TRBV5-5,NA,ASSLGHRNQPQH
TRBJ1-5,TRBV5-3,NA,ARTSLRGVYNQPQH
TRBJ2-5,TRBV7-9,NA,ASSTGGAGETQY
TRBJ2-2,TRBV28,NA,ASSLVRTNTGELF
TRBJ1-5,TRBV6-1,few,ASSAPGQVLNQPQH
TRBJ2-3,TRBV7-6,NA,ASSTIPGLAGGPVNTDTQY
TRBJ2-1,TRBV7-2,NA,ASSLGPRISYNEQF
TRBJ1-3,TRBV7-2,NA,ASSLGSSGNTIY
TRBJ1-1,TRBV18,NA,ASSPRRNTEAF
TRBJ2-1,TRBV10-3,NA,AASELAGDNEQF
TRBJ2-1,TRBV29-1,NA,SVYVAGVDNEQF
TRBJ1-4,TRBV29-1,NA,SVQTSPGEKLF
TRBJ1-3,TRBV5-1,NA,ASSYARGSGNTIY
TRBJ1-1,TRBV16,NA,ASSQSNHITEAF
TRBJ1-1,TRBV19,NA,ASGGINLMNTEAF
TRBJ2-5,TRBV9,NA,ASSIGTSGAQETQY
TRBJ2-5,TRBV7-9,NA,ASSKDTQETQY
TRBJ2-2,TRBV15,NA,ATSRDYEGGELF
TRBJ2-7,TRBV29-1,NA,SVVGLAASYEQY
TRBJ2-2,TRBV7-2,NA,ASSLAGRGVSGELF
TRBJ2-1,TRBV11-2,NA,ASSLRLAGIYNEQF
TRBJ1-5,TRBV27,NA,ASSLRGQLKQRNQPQH
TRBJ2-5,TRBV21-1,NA,ASSYWTSGSGETQY
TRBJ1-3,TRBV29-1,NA,SVEDPDWGKRNTIY
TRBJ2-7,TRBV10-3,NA,AISETSERY
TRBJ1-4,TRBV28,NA,ASVSGGGYNEKLF
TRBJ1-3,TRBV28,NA,ASSLNTYSGNTIY
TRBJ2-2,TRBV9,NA,ASRRDYTGELF
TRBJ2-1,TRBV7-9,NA,ASSVAGTVYNEQF
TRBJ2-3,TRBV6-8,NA,ASPWGVGRGRGSDTQY
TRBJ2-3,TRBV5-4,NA,ASSLTGTSTDTQY
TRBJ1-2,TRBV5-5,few,ASSLRAGGYT